This TCR beta chain comes out of a study of blood T cell repertoires in COVID-19. As for the study in general: Collection of acute and convalescent COVID-19 samples took place in the United States, Italy and Spain.

Study processing details: For nucleated cells, counts were estimated from reference gene primer amplification. Generated by immunoSEQ multiplex PCR, the TCRdb table keeps only in-frame clones and is missing some. Clone size and the V and J calls come from that table; the DNA yielded D and trimming. The table records approximately 140,000 clones, around 89% of them present only once. Deletions cut 2 bases from V and 0 bases from J, with 18 bases between. The CDR3 spans 18 residues. Per germline, CDR1 ENHRY and CDR2 SYGVKD. The TCR comes from a man between 65 and 79 years old with active COVID-19. V usage is TRBV10-3 and J usage is TRBJ2-3, with D tentatively TRBD2 (6 bases). Material for sequencing was peripheral blood. The CDR3 region has the DNA TGTGCCATCAGTGAGGGGACGGTCCTAGCGCTTAGCACAGATACGCAGTATTTT. Translation: CAISEGTVLALSTDTQYF.